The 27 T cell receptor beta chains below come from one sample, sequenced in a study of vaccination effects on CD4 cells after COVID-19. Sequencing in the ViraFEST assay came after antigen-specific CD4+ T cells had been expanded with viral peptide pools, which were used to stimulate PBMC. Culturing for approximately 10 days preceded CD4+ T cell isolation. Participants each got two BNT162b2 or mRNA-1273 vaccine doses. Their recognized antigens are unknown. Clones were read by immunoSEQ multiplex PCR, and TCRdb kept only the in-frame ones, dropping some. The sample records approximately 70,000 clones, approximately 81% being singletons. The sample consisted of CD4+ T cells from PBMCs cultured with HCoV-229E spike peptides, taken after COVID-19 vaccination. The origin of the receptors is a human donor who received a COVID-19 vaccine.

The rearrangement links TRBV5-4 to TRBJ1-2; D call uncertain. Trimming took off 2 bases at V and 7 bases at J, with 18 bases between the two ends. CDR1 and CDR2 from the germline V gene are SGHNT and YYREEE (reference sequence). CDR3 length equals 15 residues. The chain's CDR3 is CASSFIGSQGSGYTF. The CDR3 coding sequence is TGTGCCAGCAGCTTCATAGGGTCCCAAGGCTCTGGCTACACCTTC.

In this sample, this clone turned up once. The CDR3 coding sequence is TGTGCCAGCTCAGTTGACAGGGTGAGCACTGAAGCTTTCTTT. It encodes CASSVDRVSTEAFF. This chain uses TRBV18 with TRBJ1-1; 7 bases align to TRBD1. The CDR3 has 14 amino acids. Per the germline V gene, CDR1 is KGHSH and CDR2 is LQKENI. Losses at the gene ends were 5 bases for V and 4 bases for J; bases not matched to a gene: 7.

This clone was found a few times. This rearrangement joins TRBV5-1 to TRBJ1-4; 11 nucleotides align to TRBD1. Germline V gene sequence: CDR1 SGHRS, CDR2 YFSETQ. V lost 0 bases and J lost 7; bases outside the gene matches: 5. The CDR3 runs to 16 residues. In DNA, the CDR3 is TGCGCCAGCAGCTTGGGGACAGGGGGCGGGAGTGAAAAACTGTTTTTT. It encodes CASSLGTGGGSEKLFF.

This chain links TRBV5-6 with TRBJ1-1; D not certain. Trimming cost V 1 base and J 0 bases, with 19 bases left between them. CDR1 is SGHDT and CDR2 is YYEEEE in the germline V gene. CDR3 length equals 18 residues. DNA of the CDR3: TGTGCCAGCAGCTTGTGGATAAGTCGGGGAGTAATGAACACTGAAGCTTTCTTT. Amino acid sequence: CASSLWISRGVMNTEAFF. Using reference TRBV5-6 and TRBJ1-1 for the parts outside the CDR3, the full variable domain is DAGVTQSPTHLIKTRGQQVTLRCSPKSGHDTVSWYQQALGQGPQFIFQYYEEEERQRGNFPDRFSGHQFPNYSSELNVNALLLGDSALYLCASSLWISRGVMNTEAFFGQGTRLTVV.

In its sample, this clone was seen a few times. The CDR3, as DNA: TGCGCCAGCAGCTTGGGGGACAGTACCTATGGCTACACCTTC. It yields the protein CASSLGDSTYGYTF. The rearrangement links TRBV5-1 to TRBJ1-2; 7 nucleotides agree with TRBD1. Germline CDR1 is SGHRS and CDR2 is YFSETQ. The CDR3 length is 14 residues. With V trimmed by 0 bases and J by 4 bases, 3 bases remained unmatched. Full variable domain (remainder filled in from reference TRBV5-1 and TRBJ1-2): KAGVTQTPRYLIKTRGQQVTLSCSPISGHRSVSWYQQTPGQGLQFLFEYFSETQRNKGNFPGRFSGRQFSNSRSEMNVSTLELGDSALYLCASSLGDSTYGYTFGSGTRLTVV.

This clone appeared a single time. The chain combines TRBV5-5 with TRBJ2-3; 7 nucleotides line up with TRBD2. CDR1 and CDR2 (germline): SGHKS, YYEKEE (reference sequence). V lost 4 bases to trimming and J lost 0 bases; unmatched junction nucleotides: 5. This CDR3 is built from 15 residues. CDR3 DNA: TGTGCCAGCAGCCCCGGGACTACCAGCACAGATACGCAGTATTTT. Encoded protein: CASSPGTTSTDTQYF.

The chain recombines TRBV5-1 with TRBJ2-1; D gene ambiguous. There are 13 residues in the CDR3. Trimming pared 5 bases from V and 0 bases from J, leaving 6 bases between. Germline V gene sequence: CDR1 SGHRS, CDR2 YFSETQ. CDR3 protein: CASRRSSYNEQFF. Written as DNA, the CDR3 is TGCGCCAGCAGACGCAGCTCCTACAATGAGCAGTTCTTC.

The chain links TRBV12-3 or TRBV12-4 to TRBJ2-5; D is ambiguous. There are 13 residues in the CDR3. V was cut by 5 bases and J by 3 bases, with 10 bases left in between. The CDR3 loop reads CASSHSNKETQYF. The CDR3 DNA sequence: TGTGCCAGCAGTCACTCCAATAAAGAGACCCAGTACTTC.

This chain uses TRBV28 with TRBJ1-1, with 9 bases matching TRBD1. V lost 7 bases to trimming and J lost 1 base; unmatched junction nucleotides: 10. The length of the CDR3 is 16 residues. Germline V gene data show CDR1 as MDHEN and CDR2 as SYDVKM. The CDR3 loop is CASTSWTGDTNTEAFF. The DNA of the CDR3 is TGTGCCAGCACCTCGTGGACAGGGGATACGAACACTGAAGCTTTCTTT.

The chain's CDR3 is CASSLISGNTIYF. The CDR3 coding sequence is TGTGCCAGCTCCCTGATCTCTGGAAACACCATATATTTT. The chain uses TRBV12-3 or TRBV12-4 and TRBJ1-3; D is ambiguous. V was cut by 8 bases and J by 0 bases, with 8 bases left in between. This CDR3 is 13 amino acids long.

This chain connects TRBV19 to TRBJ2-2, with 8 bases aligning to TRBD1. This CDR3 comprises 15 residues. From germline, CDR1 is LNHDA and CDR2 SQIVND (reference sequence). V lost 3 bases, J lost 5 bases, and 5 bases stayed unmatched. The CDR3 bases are TGTGCCAGTAGTATCCAGGGGGCAGGGACCGGGGAGCTGTTTTTT. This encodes CASSIQGAGTGELFF.

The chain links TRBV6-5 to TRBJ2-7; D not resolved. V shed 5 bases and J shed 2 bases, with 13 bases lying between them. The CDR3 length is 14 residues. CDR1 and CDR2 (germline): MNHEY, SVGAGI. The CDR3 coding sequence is TGTGCCAGCAGTCCCCAAGGGCTAGCCTACGAGCAGTACGTC. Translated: CASSPQGLAYEQYV.

CDR3 region: CAWSLHQSDTEAFF. Here the CDR3 DNA reads TGTGCCTGGAGTTTACACCAGTCGGACACTGAAGCTTTCTTT. The rearrangement uses TRBV30 and TRBJ1-1; D unresolved. Trimming cost V 2 bases and J 3 bases, with 13 bases left between them. Germline V gene sequence: CDR1 GTSNPN, CDR2 SVGIG (reference sequence). The CDR3 loop spans 14 amino acids.

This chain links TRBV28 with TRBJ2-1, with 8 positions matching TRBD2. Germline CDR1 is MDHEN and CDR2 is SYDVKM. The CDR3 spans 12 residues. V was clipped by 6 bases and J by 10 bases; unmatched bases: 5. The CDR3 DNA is TGTGCCAGCAGCCGGACTAGCCGAGAGCAGTTCTTC. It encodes CASSRTSREQFF. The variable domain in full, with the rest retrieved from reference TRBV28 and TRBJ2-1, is DVKVTQSSRYLVKRTGEKVFLECVQDMDHENMFWYRQDPGLGLRLIYFSYDVKMKEKGDIPEGYSVSREKKERFSLILESASTNQTSMYLCASSRTSREQFFGPGTRLTVL.

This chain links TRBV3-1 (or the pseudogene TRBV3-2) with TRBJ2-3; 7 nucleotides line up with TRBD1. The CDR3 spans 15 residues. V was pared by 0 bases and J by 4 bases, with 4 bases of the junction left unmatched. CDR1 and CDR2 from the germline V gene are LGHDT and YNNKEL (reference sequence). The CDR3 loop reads CASSQDDRVADTQYF. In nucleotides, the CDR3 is TGTGCCAGCAGCCAAGACGACAGGGTAGCAGATACGCAGTATTTT.

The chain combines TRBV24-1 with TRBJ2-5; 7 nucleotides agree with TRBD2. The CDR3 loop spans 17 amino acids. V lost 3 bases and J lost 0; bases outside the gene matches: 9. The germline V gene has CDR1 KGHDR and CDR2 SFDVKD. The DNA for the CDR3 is TGTGCCACCAGTGATCCGAGAGGGACTAATAACCAAGAGACCCAGTACTTC. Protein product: CATSDPRGTNNQETQYF.

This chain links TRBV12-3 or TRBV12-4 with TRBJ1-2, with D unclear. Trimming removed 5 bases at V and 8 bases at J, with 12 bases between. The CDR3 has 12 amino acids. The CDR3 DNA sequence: TGTGCCAGCAGTAAAGCGGCCGGGGGCTACACCTTC. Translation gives CASSKAAGGYTF.

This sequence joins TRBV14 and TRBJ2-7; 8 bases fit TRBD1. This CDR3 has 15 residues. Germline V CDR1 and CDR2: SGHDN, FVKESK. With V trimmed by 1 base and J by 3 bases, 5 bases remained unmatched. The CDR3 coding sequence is TGTGCCAGCAGCCAAGGACAGGGGCCCTACTACGAGCAGTACGTC. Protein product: CASSQGQGPYYEQYV.

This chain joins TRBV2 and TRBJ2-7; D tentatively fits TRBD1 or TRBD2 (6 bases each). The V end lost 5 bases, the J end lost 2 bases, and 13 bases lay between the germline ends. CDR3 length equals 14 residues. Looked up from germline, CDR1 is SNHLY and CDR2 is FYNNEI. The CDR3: CASSPRGLTYEQYV. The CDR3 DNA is TGTGCCAGCAGTCCTCGGGGGCTCACCTACGAGCAGTACGTC.

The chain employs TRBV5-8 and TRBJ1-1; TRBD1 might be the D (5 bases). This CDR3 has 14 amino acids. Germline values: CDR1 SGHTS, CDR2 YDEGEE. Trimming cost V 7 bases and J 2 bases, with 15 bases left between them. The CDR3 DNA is TGTGCCAGCCCAACGACAGACGCAAACACTGAAGCTTTCTTT. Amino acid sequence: CASPTTDANTEAFF.

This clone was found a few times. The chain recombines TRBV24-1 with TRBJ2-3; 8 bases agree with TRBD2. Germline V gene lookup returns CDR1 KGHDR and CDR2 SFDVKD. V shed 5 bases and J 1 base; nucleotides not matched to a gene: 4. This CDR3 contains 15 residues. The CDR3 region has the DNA TGTGCCACCAGTGTAGCAGCGGGGGGCACAGATACGCAGTATTTT. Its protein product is CATSVAAGGTDTQYF.

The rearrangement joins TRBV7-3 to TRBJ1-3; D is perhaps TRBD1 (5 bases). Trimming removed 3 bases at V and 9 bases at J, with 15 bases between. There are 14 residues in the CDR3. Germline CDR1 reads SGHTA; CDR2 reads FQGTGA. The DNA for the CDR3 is TGTGCCAGCAGCTTGGGGGGGTTTAGCGGCACCATATATTTT. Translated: CASSLGGFSGTIYF.

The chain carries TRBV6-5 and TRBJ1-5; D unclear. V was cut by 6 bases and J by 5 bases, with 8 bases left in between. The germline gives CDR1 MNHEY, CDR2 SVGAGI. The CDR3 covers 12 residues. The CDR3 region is CASRRPDQPQHF. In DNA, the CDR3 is TGTGCCAGCAGAAGACCCGATCAGCCCCAGCATTTT.

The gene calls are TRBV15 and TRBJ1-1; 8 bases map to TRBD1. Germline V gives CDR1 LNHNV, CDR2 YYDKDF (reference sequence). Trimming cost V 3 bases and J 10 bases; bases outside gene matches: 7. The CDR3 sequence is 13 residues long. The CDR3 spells CATSRDRADGAFF. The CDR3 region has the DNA TGTGCCACCAGCAGGGACAGGGCCGATGGAGCTTTCTTT.

CDR3 nucleotide sequence: TGTGCCAGCAGCTTATATTTAGACACTGAAGCTTTCTTT. This translates into CASSLYLDTEAFF. The chain recombines TRBV7-3 with TRBJ1-1, with no clear D. Per the germline V gene, CDR1 is SGHTA and CDR2 is FQGTGA. V dropped 2 bases and J dropped 3 bases, with 7 bases sitting between them. The CDR3 runs to 13 residues.

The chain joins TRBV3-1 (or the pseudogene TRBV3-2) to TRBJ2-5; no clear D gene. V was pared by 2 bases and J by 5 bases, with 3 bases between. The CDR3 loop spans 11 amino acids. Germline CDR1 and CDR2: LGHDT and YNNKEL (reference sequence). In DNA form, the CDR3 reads TGTGCCAGCAGCCAAATCGAGACCCAGTACTTC. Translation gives CASSQIETQYF.

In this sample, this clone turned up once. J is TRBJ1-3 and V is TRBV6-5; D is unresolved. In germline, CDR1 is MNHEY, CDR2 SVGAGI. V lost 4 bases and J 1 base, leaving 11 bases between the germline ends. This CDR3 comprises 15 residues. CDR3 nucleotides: TGTGCCAGCAGTTCCGGGTGGGGATCTGGAAACACCATATATTTT. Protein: CASSSGWGSGNTIYF.